The 2 T cell receptor beta chains reported below all come from one sample, sequenced in a study of blood T cell repertoires in COVID-19. The assay was immunoSEQ multiplex PCR, and TCRdb's table has in-frame clones only and misses some. This sample has roughly 14,000 clones, with 83% found just once. Sequencing was performed on peripheral blood. All receptors derive from a woman aged 55-70 years with acute or convalescent COVID-19.

This clone came up a few times. This chain joins TRBV4-1 and TRBJ1-6, with unresolved D. CDR1 is MGHRA and CDR2 is YSYEKL in the germline V gene. The CDR3 loop spans 13 amino acids. With 0 bases removed from V and 10 bases from J, the gap between germline ends came to 7 bases. The CDR3 DNA reads TGCGCCAGCAGCCAAGATATTATATCACCCCTCCACTTT. This encodes CASSQDIISPLHF.

The gene calls are TRBV5-6 and TRBJ1-4; D gene uncertain. The V gene's germline CDR1 is SGHDT and CDR2 YYEEEE. The CDR3 has 14 residues. The V gene lost 1 base and the J gene lost 4 bases, with 8 bases spanning the gap. CDR3 loop: CASSLRGGNEKLFF. The CDR3 DNA sequence: TGTGCCAGCAGCTTGCGGGGTGGTAATGAAAAACTGTTTTTT.